The rows below give T cell receptor beta chains drawn from one sample of a study of read filtering for tumor transcriptome and immune sequencing. MiXCR, applied by TCRdb to the reads, yields one record per CDR3 protein. Here the sample spans 5,000 to 6,500 distinct CDR3 sequences, approximately 21% being singletons. Sequencing used a population of CD138-negative cells sorted from bone marrow. The receptors stem from a donor at least 40 years old with multiple myeloma. CDR3s include the opening cysteine and the closing phenylalanine or tryptophan. Each record gives: CDR3 protein, CDR3 DNA, V gene, clone size, J gene, D gene. The D gene is left open where the match is weak. The size of a clone is reported for some rows only, either as once, few or many, or as a class for expanded clones.

CASSQARLRYNEQFF | TGTGCCAGCAGCCAAGCTAGACTGAGGTACAATGAGCAGTTCTTC | TRBV3-1 | many | TRBJ2-1 | NA
CAVSGGRVAGADAQYF | TGTGCCGTTAGTGGTGGGAGAGTGGCGGGTGCAGATGCGCAGTATTTT | TRBV7-6 | NA | TRBJ2-3 | NA
CAISSDSQNTEAFF | TGTGCCATCAGTTCGGACAGCCAGAACACTGAAGCTTTCTTT | TRBV10-3 | medium-sized | TRBJ1-1 | NA
CASSLRGVSGNIIYF | TGTGCCAGCAGCTTGAGGGGGGTCTCTGGAAACATCATATATTTT | TRBV5-5 | many | TRBJ1-3 | NA
CASSYSVGDRADTDTQYF | TGTGCCAGCAGTTACTCGGTCGGGGACAGGGCCGACACAGATACGCAGTATTTT | TRBV6-5 | medium-sized | TRBJ2-3 | TRBD1
CASSHLTADPTDTQYF | TGCGCCAGCAGCCATTTAACTGCGGATCCCACAGATACGCAGTATTTT | TRBV4-1 | medium-sized | TRBJ2-3 | NA
CSVFLYEQFF | TGCAGCGTTTTCCTCTATGAGCAGTTCTTC | TRBV29-1 | many | TRBJ2-1 | NA
CASSLTGGLGNEKLFF | TGTGCCAGCAGCTTGACAGGGGGCTTAGGGAATGAAAAACTGTTTTTT | TRBV7-8 | many | TRBJ1-4 | TRBD1
CARTMGGTNAEAFF | TGTGCCAGAACGATGGGGGGGACGAACGCTGAAGCTTTCTTT | TRBV28 | NA | TRBJ1-1 | NA
CASSQILAGANTQYF | TGCGCCAGCAGCCAGATCCTAGCGGGGGCTAATACGCAGTATTTT | TRBV4-1 | few | TRBJ2-3 | TRBD2
CASSERQGYEQFF | TGCGCCAGCAGTGAAAGACAGGGATATGAGCAGTTCTTC | TRBV23-1 | NA | TRBJ2-1 | TRBD1
CASSLRGIEALF | TGTGCCAGCAGTTTGAGGGGGATTGAAGCCTTATTT | TRBV28 | NA | TRBJ1-1 | NA
CASSQAVGSGVPYEQYF | TGTGCCAGCAGCCAAGCAGTGGGAAGCGGGGTTCCCTACGAGCAGTACTTC | TRBV4-2 | many | TRBJ2-7 | TRBD2
CSVGTGGDSPLHF | TGCAGCGTGGGGACAGGGGGCGATTCACCCCTCCACTTT | TRBV29-1 | medium-sized | TRBJ1-6 | TRBD1
CASSEAGAGGRQPQHF | TGTGCTAGCAGTGAAGCGGGGGCAGGGGGACGTCAGCCCCAGCATTTT | TRBV2 | NA | TRBJ1-5 | TRBD1
CASSAGTGAGELFF | TGTGCCAGCAGTGCAGGGACAGGGGCCGGGGAGCTGTTTTTT | TRBV12-3/TRBV12-4 | many | TRBJ2-2 | TRBD1
CSARDTRDRSTYEQYF | TGCAGTGCTAGAGATACCCGGGACAGGAGTACCTACGAGCAGTACTTC | TRBV20-1 | many | TRBJ2-7 | TRBD1
CGRRPLDRERGNQPQHF | TGTGGCAGGAGACCGTTGGACAGGGAAAGGGGCAATCAGCCCCAGCATTTT | TRBV6-6 | NA | TRBJ1-5 | TRBD1
CASSIAPHYGYTF | TGTGCCAGTAGTATAGCCCCGCACTATGGCTACACCTTC | TRBV19 | many | TRBJ1-2 | NA
CASTMTGGTQYF | TGTGCCAGCACCATGACAGGGGGGACGCAGTATTTT | TRBV6-1 | medium-sized | TRBJ2-3 | TRBD1
CATSRDGQRDQPQHF | TGTGCCACCAGCAGAGATGGTCAAAGGGATCAGCCCCAGCATTTT | TRBV15 | medium-sized | TRBJ1-5 | NA
CASSQDGPSGIRNEQFF | TGTGCCAGCAGCCAAGATGGTCCTAGCGGGATCCGCAATGAGCAGTTCTTC | TRBV14 | many | TRBJ2-1 | TRBD2
CATSTPFGELFF | TGTGCCACCAGCACCCCGTTCGGGGAGCTGTTTTTT | TRBV24-1 | many | TRBJ2-2 | NA
CSAEPPGSTYEQYF | TGCAGTGCTGAACCCCCGGGTTCTACCTACGAGCAGTACTTC | TRBV20-1 | medium-sized | TRBJ2-7 | NA
CAIEGSQETQYF | TGTGCCATCGAGGGGTCCCAAGAGACCCAGTACTTC | TRBV10-3 | few | TRBJ2-5 | NA
CSVRFGVSHTEAFF | TGCAGCGTGAGGTTCGGGGTTAGTCACACTGAAGCTTTCTTT | TRBV29-1 | many | TRBJ1-1 | NA
CATGGGSSYNEQFF | TGTGCCACAGGAGGCGGAAGTTCCTACAATGAGCAGTTCTTC | TRBV6-2/TRBV6-3 | medium-sized | TRBJ2-1 | NA
CATTSGSVNEQFF | TGTGCCACTACTAGCGGGAGTGTCAATGAGCAGTTCTTC | TRBV16 | large | TRBJ2-1 | TRBD2
CATSEWGNTEAFF | TGTGCCACCAGTGAATGGGGGAACACTGAAGCTTTCTTT | TRBV24-1 | medium-sized | TRBJ1-1 | NA
CSPQGMGTGELFF | TGCAGCCCCCAGGGGATGGGAACCGGGGAGCTGTTTTTT | TRBV29-1 | medium-sized | TRBJ2-2 | NA
CASSPGTRNGETQYF | TGCGCCAGCAGCCCGGGGACTAGGAACGGTGAGACCCAGTACTTC | TRBV5-1 | many | TRBJ2-5 | TRBD2
CASSPRLAGWDEQFF | TGTGCCAGCAGTCCCAGACTAGCGGGATGGGATGAGCAGTTCTTC | TRBV27 | many | TRBJ2-1 | TRBD2
CASSFLGDNEQFF | TGTGCCAGCAGCTTTCTAGGGGACAATGAGCAGTTCTTC | TRBV11-3 | many | TRBJ2-1 | NA
CASRIDRYEQYF | TGTGCCAGCAGAATCGACAGGTACGAGCAGTACTTC | TRBV6-6 | many | TRBJ2-7 | NA
CASSQGGQGKETRYF | TGCGCCAGTAGCCAAGGTGGACAGGGCAAAGAGACCCGGTACTTC | TRBV4-1 | NA | TRBJ2-5 | TRBD1
CASSLNSNQPQHF | TGTGCCAGCAGCTTGAATAGCAATCAGCCCCAGCATTTT | TRBV2 | many | TRBJ1-5 | NA
CASSLAWTSVNNEQFF | TGTGCCAGCAGCCTAGCATGGACTAGCGTAAACAATGAGCAGTTCTTC | TRBV7-9 | many | TRBJ2-1 | TRBD2
CASNVAGYNSPLHF | TGTGCCAGCAACGTGGCAGGGTATAATTCACCCCTCCACTTT | TRBV2 | many | TRBJ1-6 | NA
CASSPSPGTSGSREQYF | TGCGCCAGCAGCCCCTCTCCGGGGACTAGCGGGAGTCGAGAGCAGTACTTC | TRBV4-1 | medium-sized | TRBJ2-7 | TRBD2
CSVEDQAGQSEQYF | TGCAGCGTTGAAGATCAGGCGGGCCAGAGCGAGCAGTACTTC | TRBV29-1 | many | TRBJ2-7 | NA
CASSLNEGGQSSYEQYF | TGCGCCAGCAGCCTTAATGAAGGGGGCCAAAGCTCCTACGAGCAGTACTTC | TRBV4-1 | medium-sized | TRBJ2-7 | TRBD1
CAGSRDRGYEQYF | TGTGCCGGCAGTCGGGACAGGGGTTACGAGCAGTACTTC | TRBV6-5 | many | TRBJ2-7 | TRBD1
CASSQDSVLATYNEQFF | TGTGCTAGCAGCCAAGATAGCGTGCTAGCCACCTACAATGAGCAGTTCTTC | TRBV4-2 | NA | TRBJ2-1 | NA
CASSLSAGVETQYF | TGTGCCAGCAGCTTATCGGCGGGAGTTGAGACCCAGTACTTC | TRBV7-8 | many | TRBJ2-5 | TRBD2
CASSLSALHYEQYF | TGTGCCAGCAGTTTATCGGCACTGCACTACGAGCAGTACTTC | TRBV28 | medium-sized | TRBJ2-7 | NA
CSARDAGRERNTIYF | TGCAGTGCTAGGGATGCAGGGAGGGAGAGAAACACCATATATTTT | TRBV20-1 | many | TRBJ1-3 | NA
CASSTGQVWSDTQYF | TGTGCCAGCAGCACCGGGCAGGTTTGGTCAGATACGCAGTATTTT | TRBV5-4 | many | TRBJ2-3 | NA
CASSLVKDRESYNEQSF | TGTGCCAGCAGCTTGGTGAAAGACAGGGAGTCCTACAATGAGCAGTCCTTC | TRBV5-7 | medium-sized | TRBJ2-1 | TRBD1
CATNAQGGGNEQFF | TGTGCCACCAATGCACAGGGTGGTGGCAATGAGCAGTTCTTC | TRBV24-1 | large | TRBJ2-1 | NA
CSVSVQGVAGEQYF | TGCAGCGTTTCCGTTCAGGGGGTTGCTGGCGAGCAGTACTTC | TRBV29-1 | medium-sized | TRBJ2-7 | TRBD1
CASSQEWDLKETQYF | TGTGCCAGCAGCCAAGAGTGGGACTTGAAAGAGACCCAGTACTTC | TRBV3-1 | many | TRBJ2-5 | NA
CASRKQGAIYGYTF | TGTGCCAGCAGGAAACAGGGGGCTATCTATGGCTACACCTTC | TRBV28 | many | TRBJ1-2 | TRBD1
CSARTGDTEAFF | TGCAGCGCTAGGACAGGGGACACTGAAGCTTTCTTT | TRBV29-1 | NA | TRBJ1-1 | TRBD1